These 12 T cell receptor beta chains share one sample of origin, sequenced in a study of CD8 T cells in ankylosing spondylitis. One entry per CDR3 protein results from TCRdb running MiXCR on the 5' RACE reads. The sample yields 150,000 to 200,000 distinct CDR3 sequences, 13% seen once. Sequenced input: blood, either unsorted or a sorted T cell fraction (not recorded which). The receptors here all came from a female donor with ankylosing spondylitis or in good health (not recorded which).

This clonotype was counted many times. The V gene is TRBV7-3, the J gene TRBJ2-2, with 7 bases that match TRBD2. This CDR3 is built from 15 residues. Germline CDR1 SGHTA, CDR2 FQGTGA. After removal of 0 bases from V and 8 bases from J, the junction contained 6 bases not matched to a gene. The DNA for the CDR3 is TGTGCCAGCAGCTTAACGGCGGGAGCGGCTGGGGAGCTGTTTTTT. Its protein is CASSLTAGAAGELFF.

The chain carries TRBV19 and TRBJ1-1; 8 nucleotides match TRBD1. After removal of 5 bases from V and 8 bases from J, the junction contained 13 bases not matched to a gene. Per germline, CDR1 LNHDA and CDR2 SQIVND (reference sequence). The CDR3 runs to 15 residues. The CDR3 DNA follows: TGTGCCAGTAGTCCCAACCCAGGGGGCGGTGGCGAAGCTTTCTTT. Its protein product is CASSPNPGGGGEAFF.

The chain uses TRBV20-1 and TRBJ2-7; 7 bases agree with TRBD1. The CDR3 runs to 14 residues. V was clipped by 3 bases and J by 1 base; unmatched bases: 6. CDR1 and CDR2 (germline): DFQATT, SNEGSKA (reference sequence). The CDR3 region is CSARAGTVSYEQYF. CDR3 nucleotides: TGCAGTGCTAGGGCCGGGACAGTTTCCTACGAGCAGTACTTC.

Concerning this clonotype: A read error is possible here, since a much larger clone lies one base away. V and J are TRBV3-1 and TRBJ2-2; D may be TRBD2 (6 bases). Looked up from germline, CDR1 is LGHDT and CDR2 is YNNKEL (reference sequence). This CDR3 comprises 15 residues. Here the CDR3 reads CASRQHWRGTGELFF. The DNA for the CDR3 is TGTGCCAGCCGCCAACATTGGCGGGGCACCGGGGAGCTGTTTTTT.

This clonotype has at least ten counts. V is TRBV12-3 or TRBV12-4 and J is TRBJ1-5; a possible D gene is TRBD1 (6 bases). This CDR3 contains 15 residues. V was clipped by 5 bases and J by 1 base, with 12 bases between them. DNA of the CDR3: TGTGCCAGCAGTCGACAGGACGCGAGCAATCAGCCCCAGCATTTT. Residues: CASSRQDASNQPQHF.

This clonotype was observed many times. The V call is TRBV9, the J call TRBJ2-1; D is unclear. There are 15 residues in the CDR3. Trimming removed 2 bases from V and 1 base from J, with 10 bases in between. Germline CDR1 reads SGDLS; CDR2 reads YYNGEE. CDR3 in DNA: TGTGCCAGCAGCGTTATGAGCGCTTCCTACAATGAGCAGTTCTTC. This sequence encodes CASSVMSASYNEQFF. Together with reference TRBV9 and TRBJ2-1, the CDR3 gives the full variable domain: DSGVTQTPKHLITATGQRVTLRCSPRSGDLSVYWYQQSLDQGLQFLIQYYNGEERAKGNILERFSAQQFPDLHSELNLSSLELGDSALYFCASSVMSASYNEQFFGPGTRLTVL.

In this sample, this clonotype turned up many times. The chain combines TRBV5-1 with TRBJ1-1, with a weak D call TRBD1 (5 bases). Germline CDR1 reads SGHRS; CDR2 reads YFSETQ. Trimming removed 5 bases from V and 7 bases from J, with 15 bases in between. This CDR3 region has 13 residues. The CDR3 loop reads CASRGGRGNEAFF. The CDR3 DNA follows: TGCGCCAGCAGGGGGGGTCGGGGTAATGAAGCTTTCTTT.

This clonotype was counted ten times or more. The chain uses TRBV11-3 and TRBJ1-4; 7 positions agree with TRBD1. The junction had 1 base not matched to a gene; V was cut back by 6 bases and J by 6 bases. There are 12 residues in the CDR3. Looked up from germline, CDR1 is SGHNT and CDR2 is YENEEA. CDR3 bases: TGTGCCAGCAGGGGGACAGATGAAAAACTGTTTTTT. Translation gives CASRGTDEKLFF.

This clonotype was recorded at least ten times. The chain recombines TRBV28 with TRBJ2-7; the D is unclear. V was pared by 1 base and J by 7 bases, with 11 bases between. The CDR3 runs 13 residues. Germline CDR1 reads MDHEN; CDR2 reads SYDVKM. The CDR3, as DNA: TGTGCCAGCAGTTTATACGGTCCTGGGGAGCAGTACTTC. Translation: CASSLYGPGEQYF.

This clonotype showed up many times. The chain has TRBV28 and TRBJ2-7; 10 nucleotides align to TRBD2. The trim removed 4 bases at V and 5 bases at J, leaving 14 bases unmatched. This CDR3 region has 17 residues. The germline gives CDR1 MDHEN, CDR2 SYDVKM. CDR3 nucleotides: TGTGCCAGCAGTTATGCCGTCCAGCGGACTAGCGGTGACGAGCAGTACTTC. Encoded protein: CASSYAVQRTSGDEQYF.

This clonotype was counted many times. The chain uses TRBV7-6 and TRBJ2-1, with 7 nucleotides matching TRBD1. V lost 2 bases, J lost 6 bases, and 4 bases stayed unmatched. Germline V CDR1 and CDR2: SGHVS, FNYEAQ. This CDR3 spans 14 amino acids. CDR3 region: CASSLSGQSNEQFF. DNA of the CDR3: TGTGCCAGCAGCTTATCGGGACAGTCCAATGAGCAGTTCTTC.

This clonotype was counted ten times or more. The chain links TRBV7-9 to TRBJ2-1; no firm D call. The V gene lost 6 bases and the J gene lost 5 bases, with 8 bases spanning the gap. There are 12 residues in the CDR3. Germline values: CDR1 SEHNR, CDR2 FQNEAQ (reference sequence). Here the CDR3 DNA reads TGTGCCAGCAGGTTTCTGGACAATGAGCAGTTCTTC. Protein product: CASRFLDNEQFF. The full variable domain, with the rest looked up from reference TRBV7-9 and TRBJ2-1, is DTGVSQNPRHKITKRGQNVTFRCDPISEHNRLYWYRQTLGQGPEFLTYFQNEAQLEKSRLLSDRFSAERPKGSFSTLEIQRTEQGDSAMYLCASRFLDNEQFFGPGTRLTVL.